This is a list of T cell receptor beta chains from one sample in a study of identical twins. In TCRdb, the 5' RACE reads were re-called with MiXCR into one record per CDR3 protein. The table records 450,000 or so distinct CDR3 sequences, approximately 24% of them present only once. This sample also appeared in a second study, on T cells expressing NK-cell markers.

Sequenced material: CD4+ T cells sorted from blood. These receptor sequences come from a woman between 18 and 29 years old in good health. Each CDR3 is given with its conserved first and last residue. The D gene is left open where the match is weak. Expanded clones get a size class; other rows say once, few or many, or leave the size out.

d_call	v_call	j_call	clone_size	cdr3_nt	cdr3_aa
.	TRBV5-5	TRBJ2-7	few	TGTGCCAGCAGCTGGGACTCGGTTGACGAGCAGTACTTC	CASSWDSVDEQYF
TRBD1	TRBV5-1	TRBJ2-1	.	TGCGCCAGCAGCTTGAGAGGACAGGGAAGGGGGGCCTACAATGAGCAGTTCTTC	CASSLRGQGRGAYNEQFF
TRBD2	TRBV5-1	TRBJ2-1	.	TGCGCCAGCAGCGGGACTAGCGGGGTGTCCTACAATGAGCAGTTCTTC	CASSGTSGVSYNEQFF
TRBD2	TRBV20-1	TRBJ2-3	few	TGCAGTGCTTCACGGGGGGGCCTGTATATTAGCACAGATACGCAGTATTTT	CSASRGGLYISTDTQYF
.	TRBV28	TRBJ2-7	once	TGTGCCAGCAGTTCCCGCCCAAGGTGGAGTGGTTCCTACGAGCAGTACTTC	CASSSRPRWSGSYEQYF
.	TRBV18	TRBJ1-4	.	TGTGCCAGCTCACCGGGGGTTTTCGAAAAACTGTTTTTT	CASSPGVFEKLFF
TRBD2	TRBV7-2	TRBJ2-1	few	TGTGCCAGCAGCTTATGGGAGACTAGCGGGAGTGGTAGTGAGCAGTTCTTC	CASSLWETSGSGSEQFF
.	TRBV5-1	TRBJ2-7	few	TGCGCCAGCAGCTTGGGAATAGTAGCAGGAGGGGGCGAGCAGTACTTC	CASSLGIVAGGGEQYF
.	TRBV18	TRBJ2-1	.	TGTGCCAGCTCACTCCAGGGGACCAACTCCTACAATGAGCAGTTCTTC	CASSLQGTNSYNEQFF
.	TRBV15	TRBJ2-1	once	TGTGCCCTCCGACTTGGGACCTCTACCTACAATGAGCAGTTCTTC	CALRLGTSTYNEQFF